This T cell receptor beta chain came from a study of cytomegalovirus exposure and HLA in healthy donors. Study overall: Of all 398 donors who were genotyped, 75% to 90% belonged to the Caucasian-associated ancestry cluster.

Study-wide points: Productive rates of about 87% or about 30% were seen for most TCR beta V segments in an earlier analysis. Highest at DRB1 and lowest at HLA-C, TCR association rates differed among HLA loci in a later analysis.

In the case of this clone: The antigen is undetermined. The junction differs from germline at one of its ends, possibly a read error.

Per the germline V gene, CDR1 is SGHAT and CDR2 is FQNNGV. CDR3 size: 16 residues. The PCR employed 60 Vbeta primers together with 13 Jbeta primers. Sequenced by immunoSEQ multiplex PCR; TCRdb stores in-frame clones only, minus some. This sample's clone table lists fewer than 150,000 clones. Input material: PBMCs. The TCR comes from a woman in her fifties or sixties in good health and CMV-seronegative. The rearrangement joins TRBV11-2 to TRBJ2-7; 9 nucleotides line up with TRBD1. The CDR3 loop is CASSLPPPGQGGVQYF. In DNA, the CDR3 is TGTGCCAGCAGCTTACCCCCCCCGGGACAGGGTGGGGTGCAGTATTTC.